A single sample gave rise to the 18 T cell receptor beta chains below, sequenced in a study of cytomegalovirus exposure and HLA in healthy donors. Vbeta (60) and Jbeta (13) primers were used in the PCR. Profiling relied on immunoSEQ multiplex PCR, and the TCRdb table lists in-frame clones only, not all of them. The sample carries around 300,000 clones, under 80% recorded once. Sequencing was done on a sample of PBMCs. Receptor source: a female donor in good health and CMV-seronegative.

This sequence joins TRBV7-9 and TRBJ2-1, with TRBD2 as a possible D gene (6 bases). Trimming shortened V by 3 bases and J by 7 bases, and 13 bases separated the two germline ends. Germline V gene sequence: CDR1 SEHNR, CDR2 FQNEAQ (reference sequence). The CDR3 has 14 residues. The CDR3 DNA reads as TGTGCCAGCAGCTTGGTCGGGAGAAAGAATGAGCAGTTCTTC. Translating gives CASSLVGRKNEQFF.

The rearrangement joins TRBV10-3 to TRBJ2-2; D might be TRBD2 (6 bases). CDR3 length equals 14 residues. V lost 10 bases, J lost 6 bases, and 18 bases lay in between. Germline CDR1 ENHRY, CDR2 SYGVKD. The CDR3 protein is CATSTSPMSGELFF. DNA for the CDR3: TGTGCCACCTCGACTAGTCCCATGTCCGGGGAGCTGTTTTTT.

This sequence joins TRBV5-1 and TRBJ2-3, with 11 nucleotides matching TRBD2. The CDR3 sequence is 17 residues long. With V trimmed by 2 bases and J by 5 bases, 10 bases remained unmatched. Germline V lookup: CDR1 SGHRS, CDR2 YFSETQ. This CDR3 reads CASSFGIAGGPRDTQYF. The CDR3 DNA is TGCGCCAGCAGCTTCGGGATAGCGGGAGGGCCACGAGATACGCAGTATTTT. Complete variable domain (other parts from reference TRBV5-1 and TRBJ2-3): KAGVTQTPRYLIKTRGQQVTLSCSPISGHRSVSWYQQTPGQGLQFLFEYFSETQRNKGNFPGRFSGRQFSNSRSEMNVSTLELGDSALYLCASSFGIAGGPRDTQYFGPGTRLTVL.

The chain joins TRBV11-2 to TRBJ2-1, with 12 bases fitting TRBD2. The CDR3 consists of 15 residues. Germline values: CDR1 SGHAT, CDR2 FQNNGV. After removal of 0 bases from V and 12 bases from J, the junction contained 6 bases not matched to a gene. CDR3 sequence (DNA): TGTGCCAGCAGCTTAGAGGCTAGCGGGAGGGCGGGGCAGTTCTTC. Translating gives CASSLEASGRAGQFF.

The rearrangement links TRBV7-2 to TRBJ1-1; D call uncertain. CDR1 and CDR2 from the germline V gene are SGHTA and FQGNSA. The CDR3 has 14 residues. V was pared by 0 bases and J by 0 bases, with 5 bases between. In DNA, the CDR3 is TGTGCCAGCAGCTTAGCCACAGTGAACACTGAAGCTTTCTTT. As protein: CASSLATVNTEAFF.

The CDR3 sequence: CASSLGSPEKWGRTGELFF. The CDR3 region has the DNA TGTGCCAGCAGCTTGGGTAGCCCAGAGAAATGGGGGAGGACCGGGGAGCTGTTTTTT. J is TRBJ2-2 and V is TRBV11-2; tentatively, D is TRBD2 (6 bases). Germline lookup yields CDR1 SGHAT and CDR2 FQNNGV. Deletions cut 3 bases from V and 5 bases from J, with 25 bases between. The CDR3 is made up of 19 amino acids.

The table lists this clone with a few counts. The chain couples TRBV11-2 to TRBJ2-5, with D perhaps TRBD2 (6 bases). CDR3 length: 15 residues. CDR1 SGHAT and CDR2 FQNNGV come from the germline V gene. V was pared by 4 bases and J by 1 base, with 13 bases between. CDR3 residues: CASSSRRTIQETQYF. DNA of the CDR3: TGTGCCAGCAGCTCCCGACGGACTATCCAAGAGACCCAGTACTTC.

V gene TRBV7-9 combines with J gene TRBJ2-7; D gene uncertain. Trimming shortened V by 1 base and J by 0 bases, and 7 bases separated the two germline ends. CDR3 length equals 14 residues. Germline V gene lookup returns CDR1 SEHNR and CDR2 FQNEAQ (reference sequence). CDR3 bases: TGTGCCAGCAGCTTAGTACAGACCTCCTACGAGCAGTACTTC. Translated: CASSLVQTSYEQYF.

This chain uses TRBV7-8 with TRBJ2-7, with 10 bases lining up with TRBD1. Per germline, CDR1 SGHVS and CDR2 FQNEAQ. V shed 4 bases, J shed 6 bases, and the junction held 3 bases outside the gene matches. This CDR3 spans 13 amino acids. In DNA form, the CDR3 reads TGTGCCAGCAGCTCGGACAGGGGGAGCGAGCAGTACTTC. Its protein is CASSSDRGSEQYF.

The rearrangement links TRBV7-9 to TRBJ2-5; D is perhaps TRBD2 (6 bases). V lost 8 bases and J lost 7, with 23 bases in between. This CDR3 spans 15 amino acids. The V gene's germline CDR1 is SEHNR and CDR2 FQNEAQ (reference sequence). The CDR3 loop is CASQSNRDSEGTQYF. The CDR3 DNA sequence: TGTGCCAGCCAATCCAATCGGGACTCTGAAGGGACCCAGTACTTC.

This clone has only a few counts. The V gene is TRBV10-2, the J gene TRBJ2-7; TRBD1 matches at 9 bases. There are 15 residues in the CDR3. V trimming: 4 bases; J trimming: 2 bases; junction bases outside the gene matches: 6. Germline-derived CDR1 and CDR2 are WSHSY and SAAADI. This CDR3 reads CASSGGQGHAYEQYF. The DNA for the CDR3 is TGCGCCAGCAGTGGGGGACAGGGTCACGCCTACGAGCAGTACTTC.

The V and J genes are TRBV5-1 and TRBJ1-2, with TRBD1 matching over 11 bases. The germline gives CDR1 SGHRS, CDR2 YFSETQ. J lost 8 bases, V lost 0 bases, and 3 bases had no gene match. This CDR3 spans 14 amino acids. Here the CDR3 reads CASSLAGQGEGYTF. As DNA, the CDR3 is TGCGCCAGCAGCTTGGCGGGACAGGGGGAAGGCTACACCTTC.

The J gene is TRBJ2-3, the V gene TRBV6-4; D possibly corresponds to TRBD1 (5 bases). This CDR3 contains 13 residues. The germline V and J ends were trimmed by 4 bases and 2 bases, with 7 bases remaining between them. Germline V gene sequence: CDR1 MRHNA, CDR2 SNTAGT. The chain's CDR3 is CASSVGATDTQYF. The DNA for the CDR3 is TGTGCCAGCAGTGTAGGGGCCACAGATACGCAGTATTTT.

V usage is TRBV27 and J usage is TRBJ2-2; 8 nucleotides match TRBD2. The V and J ends lost 6 bases and 5 bases, in that order; junction bases with no gene match: 11. Per germline, CDR1 MNHEY and CDR2 SMNVEV (reference sequence). This CDR3 contains 16 residues. The CDR3 bases are TGTGCCAGCAGCCGGGGGGGCCTGACGTTTACCGGGGAGCTGTTTTTT. It codes for CASSRGGLTFTGELFF.

The chain couples TRBV2 to TRBJ2-5; 10 nucleotides agree with TRBD1. V dropped 4 bases and J dropped 11; count of bases not matched to a gene: 13. CDR1 is SNHLY and CDR2 is FYNNEI in the germline V gene. The CDR3 sequence is 15 residues long. CDR3: CASSVVGQGVGEQYF. CDR3 nucleotide sequence: TGTGCCAGCAGTGTGGTAGGACAGGGGGTGGGAGAGCAGTACTTC.

This chain links TRBV10-3 with TRBJ1-2; D is unresolved. The V end was cut by 0 bases, the J end by 8 bases, with 10 bases between. The CDR3 sequence is 13 residues long. Germline V gene lookup returns CDR1 ENHRY and CDR2 SYGVKD. CDR3 DNA sequence: TGTGCCATCAGTGAGTCGACTCGAGGAGGCTACACCTTC. As protein: CAISESTRGGYTF.

The CDR3 sequence is CASSTGGIRNEQFF. The CDR3 DNA sequence: TGTGCCAGCAGCACAGGGGGGATAAGGAATGAGCAGTTCTTC. The rearrangement joins TRBV6-5 to TRBJ2-1; 8 bases line up with TRBD1. The length of the CDR3 is 14 residues. CDR1 is MNHEY and CDR2 is SVGAGI in the germline V gene. V lost 6 bases and J lost 7; bases outside the gene matches: 8.

The genes are TRBV6-1 and TRBJ2-5; TRBD2 might be the D (6 bases). V was shortened by 7 bases and J by 5 bases, with 20 bases between the two germline ends. The CDR3 totals 15 residues. Germline CDR1 and CDR2: MNHNS and SASEGT. In DNA, the CDR3 is TGTGCCAGCAAGCCCGGGGGTCAGTCGTGGGAGACCCAGTACTTC. Translation gives CASKPGGQSWETQYF.